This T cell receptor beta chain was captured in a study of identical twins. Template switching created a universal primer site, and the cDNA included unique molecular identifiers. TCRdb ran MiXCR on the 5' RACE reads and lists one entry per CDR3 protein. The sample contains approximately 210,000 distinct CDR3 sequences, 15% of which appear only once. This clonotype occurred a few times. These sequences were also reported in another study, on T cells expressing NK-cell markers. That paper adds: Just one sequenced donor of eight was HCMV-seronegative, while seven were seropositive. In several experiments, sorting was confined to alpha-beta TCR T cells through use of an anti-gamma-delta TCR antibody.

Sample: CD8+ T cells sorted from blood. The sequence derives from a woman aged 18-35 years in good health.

The CDR3 region has the DNA TGTGCCAAGCGGGAATCTGGGGCCAACGTCCTGACTTTC. It is translated as CAKRESGANVLTF. This rearrangement joins TRBV7-9 to TRBJ2-6; TRBD2 aligns across 7 bases. The CDR3 spans 13 residues. Germline CDR1 and CDR2: SEHNR and FQNEAQ (reference sequence). J gave up 1 base and V 10 bases, and 1 base lay outside the gene matches.